The 2 T cell receptor beta chains below all came from one sample that was sequenced in a study of cytomegalovirus exposure and HLA in healthy donors. Vbeta (60) and Jbeta (13) primers were used in the PCR. Clones were read by immunoSEQ multiplex PCR, and TCRdb kept only the in-frame ones, dropping some. Of under 200,000 clones in the sample, approximately 86% were seen once. The sequencing input was PBMCs. These receptors all stem from a young woman in good health and CMV-seronegative.

J is TRBJ2-2 and V is TRBV27; 14 nucleotides line up with TRBD2. V trimming: 6 bases; J trimming: 5 bases; junction bases outside the gene matches: 8. Germline-derived CDR1 and CDR2 are MNHEY and SMNVEV (reference sequence). The CDR3 contains 17 residues. The CDR3 region has the DNA TGTGCCAGCAGGGTGGGACTAGCGGGAGCTTGGACCGGGGAGCTGTTTTTT. It encodes CASRVGLAGAWTGELFF.

The rearrangement links TRBV6-5 to TRBJ1-1, with 7 bases that match TRBD1. Looked up from germline, CDR1 is MNHEY and CDR2 is SVGAGI. Trimming cost V 0 bases and J 5 bases; bases outside gene matches: 3. The CDR3 has 14 amino acids. The DNA of the CDR3 is TGTGCCAGCAGTTACTCTGGCAGGGGGACTGAAGCTTTCTTT. Protein product: CASSYSGRGTEAFF.